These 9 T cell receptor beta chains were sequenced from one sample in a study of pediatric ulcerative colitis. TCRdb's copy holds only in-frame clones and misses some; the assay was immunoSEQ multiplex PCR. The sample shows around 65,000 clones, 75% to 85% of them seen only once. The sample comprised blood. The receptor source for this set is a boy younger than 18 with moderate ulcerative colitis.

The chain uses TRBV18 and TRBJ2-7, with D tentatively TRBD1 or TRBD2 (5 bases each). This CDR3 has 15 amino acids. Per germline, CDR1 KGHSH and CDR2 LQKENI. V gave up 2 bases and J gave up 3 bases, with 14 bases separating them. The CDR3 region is CASSPTGTLNYEQYF. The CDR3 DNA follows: TGTGCCAGCTCACCAACCGGGACCCTAAACTACGAGCAGTACTTC.

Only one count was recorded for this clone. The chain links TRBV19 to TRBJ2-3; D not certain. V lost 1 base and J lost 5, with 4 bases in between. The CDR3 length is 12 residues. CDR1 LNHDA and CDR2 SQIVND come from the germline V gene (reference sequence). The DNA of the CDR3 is TGTGCCAGTAGTATAGGCAGAGATACGCAGTATTTT. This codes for CASSIGRDTQYF.

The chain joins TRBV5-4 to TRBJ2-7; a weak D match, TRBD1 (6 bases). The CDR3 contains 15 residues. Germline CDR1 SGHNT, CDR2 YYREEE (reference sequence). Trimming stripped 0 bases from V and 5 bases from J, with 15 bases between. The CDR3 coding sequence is TGTGCCAGCAGCTTGGTGCCAGGGGTCCGCGACGAGCAGTACTTC. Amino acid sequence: CASSLVPGVRDEQYF.

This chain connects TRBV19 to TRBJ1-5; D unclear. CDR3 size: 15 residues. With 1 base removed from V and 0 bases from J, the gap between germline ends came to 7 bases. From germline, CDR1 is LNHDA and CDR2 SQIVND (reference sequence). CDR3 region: CASSIGKYSNQPQHF. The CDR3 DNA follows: TGTGCCAGTAGTATAGGCAAATATAGCAATCAGCCCCAGCATTTT.

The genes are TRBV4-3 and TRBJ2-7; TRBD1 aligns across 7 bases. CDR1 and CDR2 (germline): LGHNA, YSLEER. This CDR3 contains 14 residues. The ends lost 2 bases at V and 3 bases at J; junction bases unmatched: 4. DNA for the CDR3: TGCGCCAGCAGCCAAACACAGGGGTTCTACGAGCAGTACTTC. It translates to CASSQTQGFYEQYF.

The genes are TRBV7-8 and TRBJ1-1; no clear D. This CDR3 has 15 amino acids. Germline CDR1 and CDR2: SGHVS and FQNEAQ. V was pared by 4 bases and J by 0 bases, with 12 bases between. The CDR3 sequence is CASSSGLLMNTEAFF. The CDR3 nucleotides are TGTGCCAGCAGCTCGGGCCTCTTAATGAACACTGAAGCTTTCTTT.

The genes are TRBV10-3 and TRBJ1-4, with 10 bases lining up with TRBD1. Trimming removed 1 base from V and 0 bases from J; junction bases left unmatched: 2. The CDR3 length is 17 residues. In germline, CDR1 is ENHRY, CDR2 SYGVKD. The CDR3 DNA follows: TGTGCCATCAGTGAGTGGGGACAGGGGACAACTAATGAAAAACTGTTTTTT. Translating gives CAISEWGQGTTNEKLFF.

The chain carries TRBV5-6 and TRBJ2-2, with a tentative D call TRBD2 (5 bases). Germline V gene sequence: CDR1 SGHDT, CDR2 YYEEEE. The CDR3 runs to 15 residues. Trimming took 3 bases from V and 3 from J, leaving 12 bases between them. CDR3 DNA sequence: TGTGCCAGCAGCTCTATCGGGGTTGACACCGGGGAGCTGTTTTTT. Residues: CASSSIGVDTGELFF.

CDR3 DNA sequence: TGCGCCAGCAGCCTTTTTCCTACTGGACAGGTGCAATCTGGGGCCAACGTCCTGACTTTC. Translated: CASSLFPTGQVQSGANVLTF. This rearrangement joins TRBV4-1 to TRBJ2-6; 7 nucleotides match TRBD1. This CDR3 contains 20 residues. CDR1 is MGHRA, CDR2 YSYEKL, per germline. The trim removed 4 bases at V and 1 base at J, leaving 16 bases unmatched.